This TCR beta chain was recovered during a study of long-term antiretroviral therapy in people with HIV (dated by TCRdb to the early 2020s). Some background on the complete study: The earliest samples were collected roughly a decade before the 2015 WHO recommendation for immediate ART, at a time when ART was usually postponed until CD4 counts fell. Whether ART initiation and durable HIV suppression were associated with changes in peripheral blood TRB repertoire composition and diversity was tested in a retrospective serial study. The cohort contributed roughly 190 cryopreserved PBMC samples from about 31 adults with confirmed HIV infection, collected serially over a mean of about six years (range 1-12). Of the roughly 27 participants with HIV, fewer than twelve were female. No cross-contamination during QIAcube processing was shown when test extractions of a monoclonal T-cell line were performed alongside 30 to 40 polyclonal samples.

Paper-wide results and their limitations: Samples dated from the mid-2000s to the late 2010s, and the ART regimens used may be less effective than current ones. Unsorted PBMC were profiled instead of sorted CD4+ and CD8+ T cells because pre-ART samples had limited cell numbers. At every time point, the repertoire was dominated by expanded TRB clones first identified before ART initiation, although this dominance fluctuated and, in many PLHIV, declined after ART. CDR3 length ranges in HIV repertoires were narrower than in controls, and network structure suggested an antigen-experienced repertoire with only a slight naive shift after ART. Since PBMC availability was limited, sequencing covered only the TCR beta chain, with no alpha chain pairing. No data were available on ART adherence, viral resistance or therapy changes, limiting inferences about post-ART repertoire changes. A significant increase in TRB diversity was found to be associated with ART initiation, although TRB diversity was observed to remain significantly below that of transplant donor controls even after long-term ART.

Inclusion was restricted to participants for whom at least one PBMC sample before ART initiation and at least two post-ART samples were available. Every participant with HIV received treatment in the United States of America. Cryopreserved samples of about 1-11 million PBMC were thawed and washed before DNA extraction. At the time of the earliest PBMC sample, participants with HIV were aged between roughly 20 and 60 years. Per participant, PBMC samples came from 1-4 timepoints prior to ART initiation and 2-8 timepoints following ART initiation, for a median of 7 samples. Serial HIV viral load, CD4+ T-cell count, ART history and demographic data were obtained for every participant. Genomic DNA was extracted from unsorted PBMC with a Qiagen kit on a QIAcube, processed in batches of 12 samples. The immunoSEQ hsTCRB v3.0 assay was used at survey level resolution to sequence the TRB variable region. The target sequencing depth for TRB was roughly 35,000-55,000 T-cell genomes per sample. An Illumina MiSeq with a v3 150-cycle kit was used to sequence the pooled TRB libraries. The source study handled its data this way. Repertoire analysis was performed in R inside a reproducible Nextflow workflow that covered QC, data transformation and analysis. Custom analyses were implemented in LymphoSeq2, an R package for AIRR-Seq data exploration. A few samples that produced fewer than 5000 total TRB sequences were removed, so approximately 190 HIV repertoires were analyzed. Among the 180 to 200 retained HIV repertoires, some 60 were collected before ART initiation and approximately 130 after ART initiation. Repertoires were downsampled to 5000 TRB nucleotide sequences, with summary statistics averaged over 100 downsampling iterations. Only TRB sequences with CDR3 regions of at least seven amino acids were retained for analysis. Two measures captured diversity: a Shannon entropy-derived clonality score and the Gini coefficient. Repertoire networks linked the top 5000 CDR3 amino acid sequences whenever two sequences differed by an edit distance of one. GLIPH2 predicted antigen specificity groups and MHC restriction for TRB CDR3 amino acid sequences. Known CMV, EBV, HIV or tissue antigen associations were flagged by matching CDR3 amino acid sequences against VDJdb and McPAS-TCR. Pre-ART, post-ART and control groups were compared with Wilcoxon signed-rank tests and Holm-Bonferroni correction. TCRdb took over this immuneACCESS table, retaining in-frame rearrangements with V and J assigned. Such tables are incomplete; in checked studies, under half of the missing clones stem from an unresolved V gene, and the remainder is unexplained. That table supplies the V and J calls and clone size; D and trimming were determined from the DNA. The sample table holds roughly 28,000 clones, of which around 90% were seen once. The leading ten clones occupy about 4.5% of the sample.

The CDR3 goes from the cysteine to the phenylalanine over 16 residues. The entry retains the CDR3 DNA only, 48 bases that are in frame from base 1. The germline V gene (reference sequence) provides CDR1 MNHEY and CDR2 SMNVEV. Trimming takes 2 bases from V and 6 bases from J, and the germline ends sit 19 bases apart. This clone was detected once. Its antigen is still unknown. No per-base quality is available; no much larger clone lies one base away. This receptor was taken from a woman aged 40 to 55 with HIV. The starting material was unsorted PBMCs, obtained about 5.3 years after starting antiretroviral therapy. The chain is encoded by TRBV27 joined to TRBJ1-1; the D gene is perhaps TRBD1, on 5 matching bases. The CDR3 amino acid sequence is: CASSLTGPLGISEAFF. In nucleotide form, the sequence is TGTGCCAGCAGTTTAACAGGACCGTTGGGTATCTCTGAAGCTTTCTTT.